This entry lists 32 T cell receptor beta chains sequenced from one sample in a study of radiation and T cells in renal cell carcinoma. Measured with immunoSEQ multiplex PCR; TCRdb has only the in-frame clones, and not every one. In the table there are approximately 61,000 clones, around 81% of which are singletons. Time point reported: blood 2 weeks post-SBRT. Sample treatment: 15 Gy SBRT to primary tumor, nephrectomy 4 weeks later. Sequences were derived from blood, sampled from a patient whose treatment included radiotherapy and nephrectomy. These receptor sequences come from a man aged 60 to 75 with renal cell carcinoma.

In this sample, this clone turned up a few times. The chain carries TRBV19 and TRBJ2-6; D is possibly TRBD1 (6 bases). Trimming cost V 4 bases and J 4 bases, with 14 bases left between them. CDR1 and CDR2 from the germline V gene are LNHDA and SQIVND (reference sequence). CDR3 size: 16 residues. CDR3 sequence (DNA): TGTGCCAGTAGTACTCCGACAGGACTCGGGGCCAACGTCCTGACTTTC. Encoded protein: CASSTPTGLGANVLTF.

This chain uses TRBV5-5 with TRBJ2-7; D is uncertain. Per germline, CDR1 SGHKS and CDR2 YYEKEE (reference sequence). V dropped 6 bases and J dropped 0 bases, with 16 bases sitting between them. This CDR3 region has 15 residues. This CDR3 reads CASTRGEVTSYEQYF. CDR3 nucleotide sequence: TGTGCCAGCACCAGAGGTGAGGTAACCTCCTACGAGCAGTACTTC.

The chain links TRBV2 to TRBJ1-5, with TRBD1 as a possible D gene (5 bases). Trimming left V 5 bases short and J 5 bases short, with 13 bases between. CDR3 length equals 14 residues. CDR1 and CDR2 from the germline V gene are SNHLY and FYNNEI. The CDR3 bases are TGTGCCAGCAGTTCCGACAGAGAGGATCAGCCCCAGCATTTT. Its protein product is CASSSDREDQPQHF.

In DNA form, the CDR3 reads TGTGCCAGCAGCGGGGGGGGACTAGCTGCAGGTGAGCAGTTCTTC. Its protein is CASSGGGLAAGEQFF. The J gene is TRBJ2-1, the V gene TRBV9, with 9 bases that match TRBD2. Germline loops: CDR1 SGDLS, CDR2 YYNGEE. The J segment lost 9 bases and the V segment lost 3 bases, leaving 10 bases of the junction unmatched. This CDR3 spans 15 amino acids.

The chain uses TRBV5-4 and TRBJ1-1; 7 bases map to TRBD1. Looked up from germline, CDR1 is SGHNT and CDR2 is YYREEE (reference sequence). Trimming at V came to 0 bases and at J to 4 bases, leaving 3 bases not matched to a gene. CDR3 length equals 14 residues. The CDR3 bases are TGTGCCAGCAGCTTGGGACAGGGAGTCACTGAAGCTTTCTTT. As protein: CASSLGQGVTEAFF.

This clone was detected only once. The chain has TRBV7-9 and TRBJ2-1; D is perhaps TRBD2 (5 bases). The length of the CDR3 is 14 residues. Germline values: CDR1 SEHNR, CDR2 FQNEAQ (reference sequence). Trimming took off 3 bases at V and 1 base at J, with 7 bases between the two ends. In nucleotides, the CDR3 is TGTGCCAGCAGCTTGAGGGAGTCCTACAATGAGCAGTTCTTC. Translation: CASSLRESYNEQFF. The entire variable domain, with the rest obtained from reference TRBV7-9 and TRBJ2-1, is as follows: DTGVSQNPRHKITKRGQNVTFRCDPISEHNRLYWYRQTLGQGPEFLTYFQNEAQLEKSRLLSDRFSAERPKGSFSTLEIQRTEQGDSAMYLCASSLRESYNEQFFGPGTRLTVL.

The genes are TRBV18 and TRBJ1-1, with D uncertain. This CDR3 contains 15 residues. The V end lost 3 bases, the J end lost 0 bases, and 11 bases lay between the germline ends. CDR1 and CDR2 from the germline V gene are KGHSH and LQKENI. The CDR3 protein is CASSPRERLNTEAFF. The CDR3 coding sequence is TGTGCCAGCTCACCGCGGGAGCGCCTGAACACTGAAGCTTTCTTT. Filled out from reference TRBV18 and TRBJ1-1, the complete variable domain reads NAGVMQNPRHLVRRRGQEARLRCSPMKGHSHVYWYRQLPEEGLKFMVYLQKENIIDESGMPKERFSAEFPKEGPSILRIQQVVRGDSAAYFCASSPRERLNTEAFFGQGTRLTVV.

In its sample, this clone was seen a few times. This chain connects TRBV5-1 to TRBJ1-1; D ambiguous. The V gene lost 0 bases and the J gene lost 7 bases, with 13 bases spanning the gap. The CDR3 sequence is 14 residues long. CDR1 SGHRS and CDR2 YFSETQ come from the germline V gene. The CDR3 bases are TGCGCCAGCAGCTTGGAATTGGGCAAAGATGAAGCTTTCTTT. Amino acids: CASSLELGKDEAFF.

The CDR3 loop reads CASSYQSSNEKLFF. CDR3 DNA: TGTGCCAGCAGCTATCAGAGTTCTAATGAAAAACTGTTTTTT. This sequence joins TRBV7-2 and TRBJ1-4, with D unclear. The germline V gene encodes CDR1 SGHTA and CDR2 FQGNSA. There are 14 residues in the CDR3. V was trimmed by 4 bases and J by 3 bases, leaving 9 bases between them. Based on the CDR3 plus reference TRBV7-2 and TRBJ1-4, the full variable domain is GAGVSQSPSNKVTEKGKDVELRCDPISGHTALYWYRQSLGQGLEFLIYFQGNSAPDKSGLPSDRFSAERTGGSVSTLTIQRTQQEDSAVYLCASSYQSSNEKLFFGSGTQLSVL.

The chain couples TRBV4-3 to TRBJ1-2, with a possible D match to TRBD1 (5 bases). V lost 0 bases to trimming and J lost 8 bases, with 16 bases between them. The V gene's germline CDR1 is LGHNA and CDR2 YSLEER. The CDR3 length is 15 residues. DNA for the CDR3: TGCGCCAGCAGCCAAGATAGAGTCAGGGCGGGCGGCTACACCTTC. It is translated as CASSQDRVRAGGYTF.

This clone turned up a few times. The rearrangement uses TRBV19 and TRBJ1-5; 7 nucleotides agree with TRBD1. Looked up from germline, CDR1 is LNHDA and CDR2 is SQIVND (reference sequence). V shed 1 base and J 5 bases; nucleotides not matched to a gene: 8. The CDR3 extends over 16 amino acids. CDR3 region: CASSIVGDRAHQPQHF. CDR3 nucleotide sequence: TGTGCCAGTAGTATAGTGGGCGACAGGGCCCATCAGCCCCAGCATTTT.

This clone was seen once. The V call is TRBV27, the J call TRBJ1-1; TRBD1 matches at 8 bases. This CDR3 contains 17 residues. Germline-derived CDR1 and CDR2 are MNHEY and SMNVEV (reference sequence). Losses at the gene ends were 5 bases for V and 1 base for J; bases not matched to a gene: 12. The CDR3 is CASSLGTGLFENTEAFF. Here the CDR3 DNA reads TGTGCCAGCAGTCTAGGGACAGGTCTATTTGAGAACACTGAAGCTTTCTTT.

The sample holds one count of this clone. The chain links TRBV10-1 to TRBJ2-1, with D uncertain. Trimming removed 4 bases at V and 1 base at J, with 11 bases between. Germline-derived CDR1 and CDR2 are WNHNN and SYGVQD (reference sequence). The CDR3 covers 15 residues. The DNA for the CDR3 is TGCGCCAGCAGTGTGGAGCGCCGATCCTACAATGAGCAGTTCTTC. This sequence encodes CASSVERRSYNEQFF.

The chain carries TRBV19 and TRBJ1-5; D remains ambiguous. Trimming stripped 1 base from V and 5 bases from J, with 12 bases between. In germline, CDR1 is LNHDA, CDR2 SQIVND (reference sequence). The CDR3 contains 15 residues. For the CDR3, the DNA is TGTGCCAGTAGTATAGGTGGGCAGGTCTATCAGCCCCAGCATTTT. This translates into CASSIGGQVYQPQHF.

V usage is TRBV27 and J usage is TRBJ1-2, with no clear D. Germline V CDR1 and CDR2: MNHEY, SMNVEV (reference sequence). The V end lost 0 bases, the J end lost 8 bases, and 13 bases lay between the germline ends. CDR3 length: 14 amino acids. The CDR3 bases are TGTGCCAGCAGTTTATCGAGGCAGACTGGGGGCTACACCTTC. Its translation: CASSLSRQTGGYTF.

The J gene is TRBJ2-7, the V gene TRBV21-1; the table names TRBD1, a call not compared with the DNA. TRBV21-1 is reported as a pseudogene. The CDR3 contains 9 residues. CDR3 amino acids: CASSKGQYV. In nucleotides, the CDR3 is TGTGCCAGCAGCAAGGGACAGTACGTC.

V gene TRBV27 combines with J gene TRBJ2-7, with 10 bases identical to TRBD1. Germline V gene data show CDR1 as MNHEY and CDR2 as SMNVEV (reference sequence). The junction had 6 bases not matched to a gene; V was cut back by 6 bases and J by 4 bases. This CDR3 contains 14 residues. DNA of the CDR3: TGTGCCAGCAGCCCGGGACAGGGGTTTTACGAGCAGTACTTC. This gives the protein CASSPGQGFYEQYF.

V gene TRBV4-3 combines with J gene TRBJ2-7; the D gene is possibly TRBD2 (6 bases). V lost 3 bases to trimming and J lost 6 bases, with 12 bases between them. CDR3 length: 13 residues. Looked up from germline, CDR1 is LGHNA and CDR2 is YSLEER. CDR3 DNA: TGCGCCAGCAGCCAGGAGGGTTGGGGCGAGCAGTACTTC. Its translation: CASSQEGWGEQYF.

The rearrangement uses TRBV12-5 and TRBJ1-2, with TRBD1 identical over 7 bases. After removal of 4 bases from V and 5 bases from J, the junction contained 13 bases not matched to a gene. Per the germline V gene, CDR1 is LGHNT and CDR2 is FRNRAP. CDR3 length equals 16 residues. CDR3 in amino acids: CASGSRVEMDRYGYTF. The CDR3 DNA reads TGTGCTAGTGGTTCGAGGGTTGAGATGGACAGGTATGGCTACACCTTC.

J is TRBJ2-5 and V is TRBV18; D may match TRBD1 or TRBD2 (5 bases each). CDR1 is KGHSH, CDR2 LQKENI, per germline. With 0 bases removed from V and 1 base from J, the gap between germline ends came to 12 bases. This CDR3 spans 16 amino acids. The CDR3 bases are TGTGCCAGCTCACCACCCTCAGGGCGGGCCCAAGAGACCCAGTACTTC. Its protein is CASSPPSGRAQETQYF. Full variable domain (outside the CDR3, taken from reference TRBV18 and TRBJ2-5): NAGVMQNPRHLVRRRGQEARLRCSPMKGHSHVYWYRQLPEEGLKFMVYLQKENIIDESGMPKERFSAEFPKEGPSILRIQQVVRGDSAAYFCASSPPSGRAQETQYFGPGTRLLVL.

This rearrangement joins TRBV6-5 to TRBJ1-6, with 10 bases identical to TRBD1. CDR1 and CDR2 (germline): MNHEY, SVGAGI. CDR3 length: 14 residues. J was trimmed by 9 bases and V by 2 bases; bases with no gene match: 1. Here the CDR3 reads CASSYRTGGSPLHF. In DNA, the CDR3 is TGTGCCAGCAGTTACCGGACAGGGGGTTCACCCCTCCACTTT.

This clone was detected once. This chain links TRBV6-5 with TRBJ2-1; unclear D gene. Germline lookup yields CDR1 MNHEY and CDR2 SVGAGI. This CDR3 comprises 14 residues. With 7 bases removed from V and 4 bases from J, the gap between germline ends came to 14 bases. CDR3 sequence reads: CASTRDGRYNEQFF. Written as DNA, the CDR3 is TGTGCCAGCACCCGCGATGGCAGATACAATGAGCAGTTCTTC.

A few counts support this clone. The V gene is TRBV4-1, the J gene TRBJ1-6; a weak D match, TRBD1 (5 bases). V was clipped by 2 bases and J by 4 bases, with 15 bases between them. The CDR3 loop spans 17 amino acids. The germline CDR1 and CDR2 sequences are MGHRA and YSYEKL. In DNA form, the CDR3 reads TGCGCCAGCAGCCAACCCTCCAGGGCCGAATATAATTCACCCCTCCACTTT. Its translation: CASSQPSRAEYNSPLHF.

The chain is built from TRBV7-2 and TRBJ1-1, with D possibly TRBD1 on 5 matching bases. Trimming cost V 5 bases and J 7 bases, with 20 bases left between them. The CDR3 is 15 residues long. In germline, CDR1 is SGHTA, CDR2 FQGNSA. The CDR3 is CASSPYGGSADEAFF. The CDR3 coding sequence is TGTGCCAGCAGCCCCTACGGGGGGAGTGCGGATGAAGCTTTCTTT.

This clone was recorded a few times. The chain employs TRBV9 and TRBJ1-4; TRBD1 is a possible D gene (5 bases). V dropped 6 bases and J dropped 7 bases, with 16 bases sitting between them. The germline V gene has CDR1 SGDLS and CDR2 YYNGEE. The CDR3 loop spans 14 amino acids. The CDR3 DNA is TGTGCCAGCACCCTGGGGCCTTTGGGTGAAAAACTGTTTTTT. Residues: CASTLGPLGEKLFF.

This clone turned up a few times. The chain couples TRBV9 to TRBJ2-2, with 7 bases aligning to TRBD1. CDR3 length: 15 amino acids. Looked up from germline, CDR1 is SGDLS and CDR2 is YYNGEE. Losses at the gene ends were 6 bases for V and 5 bases for J; bases not matched to a gene: 10. The CDR3 loop reads CASNPLGTVTGELFF. The CDR3 coding sequence is TGTGCCAGCAACCCCCTTGGGACAGTGACCGGGGAGCTGTTTTTT.

This clone has only one observation. The chain carries TRBV5-4 and TRBJ1-1; 8 nucleotides align to TRBD1. This CDR3 region has 15 residues. Germline V CDR1 and CDR2: SGHNT, YYREEE (reference sequence). Trimming cost V 0 bases and J 1 base; bases outside gene matches: 2. The DNA of the CDR3 is TGTGCCAGCAGCTTGGGGACAGGGAAGAACACTGAAGCTTTCTTT. Translated: CASSLGTGKNTEAFF.

This chain links TRBV11-2 with TRBJ1-1; TRBD1 agrees at 8 bases. Germline V gene data show CDR1 as SGHAT and CDR2 as FQNNGV. The CDR3 is 15 amino acids. The junction had 7 bases not matched to a gene; V was cut back by 6 bases and J by 1 base. The CDR3 loop is CASSKVGQANTEAFF. The DNA of the CDR3 is TGTGCCAGCAGTAAAGTGGGACAGGCGAACACTGAAGCTTTCTTT. The variable domain in full, completed from reference TRBV11-2 and TRBJ1-1, reads EAGVAQSPRYKIIEKRQSVAFWCNPISGHATLYWYQQILGQGPKLLIQFQNNGVVDDSQLPKDRFSAERLKGVDSTLKIQPAKLEDSAVYLCASSKVGQANTEAFFGQGTRLTVV.

The V and J genes are TRBV28 and TRBJ2-6; D possibly corresponds to TRBD1 (6 bases). V was pared by 5 bases and J by 0 bases, with 17 bases between. This CDR3 comprises 18 residues. Germline assignment: CDR1 MDHEN and CDR2 SYDVKM. The CDR3 reads CASSREDSRLSGANVLTF. The DNA of the CDR3 is TGTGCCAGCAGTCGAGAGGACAGTAGACTCTCTGGGGCCAACGTCCTGACTTTC.

This chain uses TRBV7-2 with TRBJ2-5; D call uncertain. The DNA end favors TRBJ2-7, so the J call may be wrong. The CDR3 is 14 amino acids. Germline V gene sequence: CDR1 SGHTA, CDR2 FQGNSA. Written as DNA, the CDR3 is TGTGCCAGCAGCTTAATAGCAGGCACCTACGAGCAGTACTTC. Amino acid sequence: CASSLIAGTYEQYF.

This clone came up once. This chain's CDR3 is CATSGRQGVSTDTQYF. CDR3 in DNA: TGTGCCACCAGCGGAAGACAGGGGGTGAGCACAGATACGCAGTATTTT. The V call is TRBV15, the J call TRBJ2-3, with 9 nucleotides matching TRBD1. Germline V CDR1 and CDR2: LNHNV, YYDKDF (reference sequence). The CDR3 contains 16 residues. Losses at the gene ends were 5 bases for V and 0 bases for J; bases not matched to a gene: 6. Full variable domain (missing parts from reference TRBV15 and TRBJ2-3): DAMVIQNPRYQVTQFGKPVTLSCSQTLNHNVMYWYQQKSSQAPKLLFHYYDKDFNNEADTPDNFQSRRPNTSFCFLDIRSPGLGDTAMYLCATSGRQGVSTDTQYFGPGTRLTVL.

The chain combines TRBV14 with TRBJ1-3; D unclear. Looked up from germline, CDR1 is SGHDN and CDR2 is FVKESK. CDR3 length: 13 residues. With 6 bases removed from V and 4 bases from J, the gap between germline ends came to 10 bases. The CDR3: CASRPRGGNTIYF. The DNA of the CDR3 is TGTGCCAGCAGACCAAGAGGAGGAAACACCATATATTTT.